Listed here are 23 T cell receptor beta chains from one sample, sequenced in a study of graft-versus-host responses after intestinal transplantation. Clones were sequenced by immunoSEQ multiplex PCR, and TCRdb holds only the in-frame ones, with some missing. The sample has 100,000 to 130,000 clones; roughly 86% are singletons. No antigens are known for them. Sequencing used unstimulated CD4+ T cells sorted from spleen or lymph node cells, obtained before transplant. These receptor sequences come from a human donor who was the organ donor for an intestinal transplant.

This clone occurred once. The chain combines TRBV30 with TRBJ1-2; tentatively, D is TRBD1 (5 bases). Trimming cost V 3 bases and J 8 bases, with 13 bases left between them. CDR3 length: 12 residues. Germline values: CDR1 GTSNPN, CDR2 SVGIG (reference sequence). CDR3 amino acids: CAWRKDMNGYTF. The CDR3 region has the DNA TGTGCCTGGAGGAAGGACATGAACGGCTACACCTTC.

With regard to this clone: Other DNA sequences in this sample translate to the same CDR3. This rearrangement joins TRBV6-5 to TRBJ1-1, with D perhaps matching TRBD1 (5 bases). This CDR3 contains 13 residues. Germline values: CDR1 MNHEY, CDR2 SVGAGI. Trimming removed 7 bases from V and 5 bases from J, with 14 bases in between. The CDR3 nucleotides are TGTGCCAGCAATCATCAGGGAAAGACTGAAGCTTTCTTT. It translates to CASNHQGKTEAFF.

V is TRBV7-9 and J is TRBJ2-1; TRBD2 is a possible D gene (5 bases). CDR1 is SEHNR and CDR2 is FQNEAQ in the germline V gene (reference sequence). The germline V and J ends were trimmed by 1 base and 7 bases, with 11 bases remaining between them. This CDR3 is 14 amino acids long. CDR3 in amino acids: CASSLEWTGNEQFF. The CDR3 DNA reads as TGTGCCAGCAGCTTAGAGTGGACGGGGAATGAGCAGTTCTTC.

This clone was seen only once. The chain is built from TRBV6-5 and TRBJ1-4; maybe TRBD1 (6 bases). Per the germline V gene, CDR1 is MNHEY and CDR2 is SVGAGI. The CDR3 runs to 11 residues. Trimming took 5 bases from V and 14 from J, leaving 12 bases between them. The CDR3 spells CASSNNRDLFF. The CDR3 nucleotides are TGTGCCAGCAGTAACAACAGGGATCTGTTTTTT.

The chain uses TRBV7-2 and TRBJ2-5; D possibly corresponds to TRBD1 (5 bases). Germline CDR1 reads SGHTA; CDR2 reads FQGNSA. Trimming took off 3 bases at V and 6 bases at J, with 11 bases between the two ends. This CDR3 is built from 13 residues. The CDR3 coding sequence is TGTGCCAGCAGCTTGCAGGACAAGCAGACCCAGTACTTC. It translates to CASSLQDKQTQYF. The complete variable domain, with remaining parts taken from reference TRBV7-2 and TRBJ2-5, reads GAGVSQSPSNKVTEKGKDVELRCDPISGHTALYWYRQSLGQGLEFLIYFQGNSAPDKSGLPSDRFSAERTGGSVSTLTIQRTQQEDSAVYLCASSLQDKQTQYFGPGTRLLVL.

The chain employs TRBV6-6 and TRBJ1-2, with TRBD1 matching 8 bases. The CDR3 has 14 residues. V dropped 6 bases and J dropped 7; count of bases not matched to a gene: 10. Germline CDR1 MNHNY, CDR2 SVGAGI (reference sequence). Here the CDR3 reads CASRSRGLVGGYTF. Here the CDR3 DNA reads TGTGCCAGCAGAAGCAGGGGGCTAGTGGGTGGCTACACCTTC.

The genes are TRBV7-2 and TRBJ2-1, with 8 positions matching TRBD2. The CDR3 covers 16 residues. Germline V gene sequence: CDR1 SGHTA, CDR2 FQGNSA. The V segment lost 5 bases and the J segment 6 bases; nucleotides outside the gene matches: 12. The CDR3 is CASSRHTSGLTNEQFF. DNA of the CDR3: TGTGCCAGCAGCCGACACACTAGCGGACTGACCAATGAGCAGTTCTTC.

The chain uses TRBV28 and TRBJ1-2; D ambiguous. Trimming cost V 3 bases and J 5 bases, with 7 bases left between them. Germline-derived CDR1 and CDR2 are MDHEN and SYDVKM. The CDR3 is made up of 12 amino acids. In nucleotides, the CDR3 is TGTGCCAGCAGTTTCCAAGTTTATGGCTACACCTTC. This codes for CASSFQVYGYTF.

This clone is a singleton in its sample. The chain couples TRBV6-5 to TRBJ2-3, with TRBD1 matching 9 bases. CDR1 and CDR2 (germline): MNHEY, SVGAGI. J was trimmed by 5 bases and V by 4 bases; bases with no gene match: 4. The CDR3 has 14 residues. CDR3 sequence reads: CASSWDREGDTQYF. CDR3 DNA sequence: TGTGCCAGCAGTTGGGACAGGGAGGGAGATACGCAGTATTTT.

This rearrangement joins TRBV11-3 to TRBJ2-2; 8 bases line up with TRBD2. This CDR3 contains 16 residues. V dropped 5 bases and J dropped 3; count of bases not matched to a gene: 8. In germline, CDR1 is SGHNT, CDR2 YENEEA. The CDR3 DNA reads TGTGCCAGCAGCCCCCGGACTAGCACAGACACCGGGGAGCTGTTTTTT. It yields the protein CASSPRTSTDTGELFF. Full variable domain (outside the CDR3, taken from reference TRBV11-3 and TRBJ2-2): EAGVVQSPRYKIIEKKQPVAFWCNPISGHNTLYWYLQNLGQGPELLIRYENEEAVDDSQLPKDRFSAERLKGVDSTLKIQPAELGDSAVYLCASSPRTSTDTGELFFGEGSRLTVL.

The rearrangement uses TRBV6-6 and TRBJ1-1; 8 bases align to TRBD1. V lost 0 bases and J lost 3; bases outside the gene matches: 0. The CDR3 sequence is 14 residues long. Per the germline V gene, CDR1 is MNHNY and CDR2 is SVGAGI (reference sequence). The CDR3: CASSYSDRDTEAFF. CDR3 coding DNA: TGTGCCAGCAGTTACTCGGACAGGGACACTGAAGCTTTCTTT.

The V gene is TRBV6-5, the J gene TRBJ1-2; D is unclear. The CDR3 loop spans 13 amino acids. CDR1 is MNHEY and CDR2 is SVGAGI in the germline V gene. Trimming removed 2 bases from V and 2 bases from J, with 6 bases in between. The CDR3 is CASSYGGNYGYTF. The CDR3 DNA reads as TGTGCCAGCAGTTACGGAGGAAACTATGGCTACACCTTC.

This clone was counted a few times. V and J are TRBV7-9 and TRBJ2-2; D gene uncertain. V lost 2 bases and J 0 bases, leaving 4 bases between the germline ends. CDR1 and CDR2 (germline): SEHNR, FQNEAQ (reference sequence). The CDR3 is made up of 14 amino acids. DNA of the CDR3: TGTGCCAGCAGCTTACACGCGAACACCGGGGAGCTGTTTTTT. This codes for CASSLHANTGELFF.

The CDR3 here is CSVSSGSSTDTQYF. Here the CDR3 DNA reads TGCAGCGTTTCTAGCGGGTCTAGCACAGATACGCAGTATTTT. The J gene is TRBJ2-3, the V gene TRBV29-1; 8 bases agree with TRBD2. Trimming took 5 bases from V and 0 from J; bases not matched to a gene: 4. CDR3 length: 14 residues. In germline, CDR1 is SQVTM, CDR2 ANQGSEA.

The chain links TRBV5-1 to TRBJ2-2; 11 bases fit TRBD2. The V and J ends lost 4 bases and 3 bases, in that order; junction bases with no gene match: 14. This CDR3 comprises 19 residues. Germline V CDR1 and CDR2: SGHRS, YFSETQ. Here the CDR3 reads CASSKVLAGVGSDTGELFF. The CDR3 nucleotides read TGCGCCAGCAGCAAAGTACTAGCGGGAGTTGGATCTGACACCGGGGAGCTGTTTTTT.

This chain uses TRBV18 with TRBJ1-3; D remains unclear. Trimming took off 3 bases at V and 0 bases at J, with 3 bases between the two ends. The CDR3 has 13 residues. Germline CDR1 and CDR2: KGHSH and LQKENI. Here the CDR3 DNA reads TGTGCCAGCTCACCCGGCTCTGGAAACACCATATATTTT. It translates to CASSPGSGNTIYF.

This chain links TRBV18 with TRBJ1-3; no definite D call. With 3 bases removed from V and 2 bases from J, the gap between germline ends came to 8 bases. Germline CDR1 reads KGHSH; CDR2 reads LQKENI. There are 14 residues in the CDR3. This CDR3 is CASSPEGAGNTIYF. The CDR3 bases are TGTGCCAGCTCACCTGAAGGAGCTGGAAACACCATATATTTT.

The chain carries TRBV5-5 and TRBJ2-1, with 8 bases fitting TRBD2. The junction had 13 bases not matched to a gene; V was cut back by 1 base and J by 7 bases. The CDR3 runs 17 residues. Per the germline V gene, CDR1 is SGHKS and CDR2 is YYEKEE (reference sequence). The CDR3 loop reads CASSLPWVSGRGNEQFF. The CDR3 DNA reads as TGTGCCAGCAGCTTGCCCTGGGTAAGCGGGAGAGGAAATGAGCAGTTCTTC.

In the case of this clone: One end of the junction fails to match germline, which may point to a read error. The chain employs TRBV6-1 and TRBJ1-5; tentatively, D is TRBD1 (5 bases). Germline assignment: CDR1 MNHNS and CDR2 SASEGT. The CDR3 loop spans 13 amino acids. For the CDR3, the DNA is TGTGCCAGCAGTGAAGCCCCCATGGTTGGAGGGGATTTT. It translates to CASSEAPMVGGDF.

This clone was seen only once. This chain connects TRBV10-2 to TRBJ2-1; 14 bases align to TRBD2. The CDR3 covers 18 residues. Losses at the gene ends were 7 bases for V and 2 bases for J; bases not matched to a gene: 10. Germline V gene data show CDR1 as WSHSY and CDR2 as SAAADI. DNA of the CDR3: TGCGCCAGCATCATCGGGACTAGCGGGAGAGCGACCTACAATGAGCAGTTCTTC. It codes for CASIIGTSGRATYNEQFF.

A note on this clone: The sample carries other DNA sequences with the same CDR3. The rearrangement joins TRBV7-3 to TRBJ1-1; no clear D gene. The CDR3 consists of 13 residues. V gave up 3 bases and J gave up 0 bases, with 5 bases separating them. Germline-derived CDR1 and CDR2 are SGHTA and FQGTGA. As DNA, the CDR3 is TGTGCCAGCAGCTTGACGGTGAACACTGAAGCTTTCTTT. It yields the protein CASSLTVNTEAFF. The entire variable domain, with the rest obtained from reference TRBV7-3 and TRBJ1-1, is as follows: GAGVSQTPSNKVTEKGKYVELRCDPISGHTALYWYRQSLGQGPEFLIYFQGTGAADDSGLPNDRFFAVRPEGSVSTLKIQRTERGDSAVYLCASSLTVNTEAFFGQGTRLTVV.

V gene TRBV6-6 combines with J gene TRBJ1-1; possibly TRBD1 for D (6 bases). The CDR3 extends over 15 amino acids. Between the trimmed V and J ends, which lost 0 bases and 4 bases, there was a span of 12 bases. Looked up from germline, CDR1 is MNHNY and CDR2 is SVGAGI (reference sequence). DNA of the CDR3: TGTGCCAGCAGTTACTCATTCAGGGGCCTCACTGAAGCTTTCTTT. This encodes CASSYSFRGLTEAFF.

This chain joins TRBV18 and TRBJ1-3, with D perhaps matching TRBD1 (6 bases). The CDR3 is 14 residues long. Trimming took 6 bases from V and 2 from J, leaving 11 bases between them. The germline V gene has CDR1 KGHSH and CDR2 LQKENI. CDR3 residues: CASSPDRAGNTIYF. The CDR3 DNA follows: TGTGCCAGCTCCCCGGACAGAGCTGGAAACACCATATATTTT.